Given below is one T cell receptor (beta chain) in context. Its matching antigen is unknown. These data originate in a study of response to subunit inactivated influenza vaccine. Regarding the study as a whole: Seasonal influenza vaccination, on each occasion, was suggested by the authors to recruit few new T cells.

TCRdb re-called the RT-PCR reads through MiXCR, storing one row per CDR3 protein. Among more than 400,000 distinct CDR3 sequences listed, under 8.5% were seen once. Germline V CDR1 and CDR2: LGHNA, YSLEER. The CDR3 extends over 13 amino acids. Trimming took off 4 bases at V and 3 bases at J, with 9 bases between the two ends. The genes are TRBV4-3 and TRBJ1-1; the D gene is possibly TRBD1 (6 bases). The clonotype originates from a man aged 50-75 years who received an inactivated influenza vaccine. This material consisted of PBMCs from blood, taken approximately 25 months after vaccination. DNA for the CDR3: TGCGCCAGCAGCCGGGGGGCCCACACTGAAGCTTTCTTT. Translation gives CASSRGAHTEAFF.